Described below is a single T cell receptor beta chain sequence and its context. This clonotype was detected many times. Its antigen target is currently unknown. Base quality data are lacking; no much larger clone is found one base away. Ficoll-Paque density gradient centrifugation was used to isolate PBMCs. This sample stems from a study of T-cell memory formation after mild COVID-19 (dated by TCRdb to the early 2020s). Turning to the overall study: Most TCR sequence clusters were specific to one of the two donors. In a couple of donors, T-cell clones that expanded and contracted after mild COVID-19 were tracked by sequencing TCRalpha and TCRbeta repertoires over time. Two young, previously healthy adult volunteers, one female and one male, were included in the cohort.

TCRdb lists the instrument as Illumina NovaSeq 6000. TCRalpha and TCRbeta cDNA libraries were built by 5'RACE with constant-segment primers, adding sample barcodes and unique molecular identifiers. Trizol reagent was used to extract RNA from every sample. Library amplification was performed in two PCR steps, and a second sample barcode and Illumina TruSeq adapters were introduced in the second step. Sequencing of libraries was performed on an Illumina NovaSeq with 2 x 150 bp paired-end reads. The paper's data handling went like this. Reads were demultiplexed and collapsed into UMI-guided consensus sequences with migec v1.2.7. With mixcr v2.1.11, UMI consensuses were aligned to TRA and TRB V and J templates and assembled into clonotypes. A clonotype was counted as expanded or contracted only when both edgeR and NoisET called the clonotype significant, with the noise models trained on biological replicates. For edgeR calls, the cutoffs were a false discovery rate-adjusted p below 0.01 and a log2 fold-change threshold of 1. As an exploratory analysis of dynamics, PCA with hierarchical clustering was applied to max-normalized trajectories of the 1000 most abundant clonotypes. The CD4 or CD8 phenotype of responding clones was assigned using the separately sequenced CD4+ and CD8+ repertoires. TCRdb reran the public reads through fastp at Q25 and MiXCR, keeping productive beta chains. Identical CDR3 proteins give one entry, which carries the most common genes and DNA. In this record, the V and J calls reflect TCRdb's handling and not the investigators' own analysis. The sample table contains about 40,000 distinct CDR3 sequences; only one count was recorded for 10% to 12% of them. The ten top clones hold approximately 29% of the sample.

Study-level results and caveats: Only a couple of mild cases were covered in the study, and larger cohorts including severe cases with pre-infection samples were considered necessary. SARS-CoV-2 specificity was not confirmed for the second-wave clones peaking on day 37. Contracting CD4+ clones appeared mostly in the CM and EM memory subsets, whereas CD8+ clones were enriched in EMRA. Balanced CD4/CD8 phenotypes were observed for clones contracting from day 15 to 85, whereas a bias towards CD4+ was observed for a second wave of clones expanding from day 15 to 37. The detection of some responding clones in pre-infection memory suggests that pre-existing cross-reactive memory T cells joined the SARS-CoV-2 response.

The sequence derives from a man aged 18 to 35 who had mild COVID-19 (a few samples of this study predate the infection). The sample titles of this study are shuffled in the database, so cell type and time point are left out; the donor was told from shared clones. The sample comprised PBMCs or a T cell subset sorted from them (not recorded which).

The nucleotide sequence reads as follows: TGTGCCAGCAGCTTAGCGGGGCCGGTTAGCTCCTACAATGAGCAGTTCTTC. Its translation is CASSLAGPVSSYNEQFF. The chain was built from TRBV7-2 and TRBJ2-1; D gene: possibly TRBD1, on 5 matching bases. From the cysteine up to the phenylalanine, the CDR3 has a length of 17 residues. The retained sequence is limited to the CDR3, 51 bases, with the frame set at the first base. CDR1 SGHTA and CDR2 FQGNSA are derived from the germline V gene. V is cut by 0 bases and J by 0 bases, and the space between the germline ends is 12 bases.